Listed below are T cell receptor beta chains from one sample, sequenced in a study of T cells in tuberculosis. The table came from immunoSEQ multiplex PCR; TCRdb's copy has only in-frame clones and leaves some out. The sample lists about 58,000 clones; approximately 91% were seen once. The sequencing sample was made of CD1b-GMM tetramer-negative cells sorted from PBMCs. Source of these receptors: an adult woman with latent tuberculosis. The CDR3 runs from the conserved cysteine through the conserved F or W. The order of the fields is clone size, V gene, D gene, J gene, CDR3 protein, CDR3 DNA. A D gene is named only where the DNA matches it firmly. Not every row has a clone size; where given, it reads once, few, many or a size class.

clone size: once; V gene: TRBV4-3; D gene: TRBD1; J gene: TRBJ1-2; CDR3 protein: CASSQEGHGTGDYGYTF; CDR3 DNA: TGCGCCAGCAGCCAAGAAGGTCATGGGACAGGGGACTATGGCTACACCTTC
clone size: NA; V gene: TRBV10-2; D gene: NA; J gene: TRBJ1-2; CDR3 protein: CASSEVQGLDGYTF; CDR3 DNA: TGCGCCAGCAGTGAGGTACAGGGTTTGGATGGCTACACCTTC
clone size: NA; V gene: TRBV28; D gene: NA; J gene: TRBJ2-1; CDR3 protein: CASIPSSYNEQFF; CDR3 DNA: TGTGCCAGCATACCGAGCTCCTACAATGAGCAGTTCTTC
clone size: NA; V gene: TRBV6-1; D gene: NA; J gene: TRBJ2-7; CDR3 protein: CASSESLAGTLYEQYF; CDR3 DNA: TGTGCCAGCAGTGAGAGTTTGGCCGGGACACTATACGAGCAGTACTTC
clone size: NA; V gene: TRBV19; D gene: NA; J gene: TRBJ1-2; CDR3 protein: CASSMAAGPNYGYTF; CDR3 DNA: TGTGCCAGTAGTATGGCGGCAGGGCCTAACTATGGCTACACCTTC
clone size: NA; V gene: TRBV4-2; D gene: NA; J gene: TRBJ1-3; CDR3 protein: CASSQGEEGGNTIYF; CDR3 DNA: TGTGCCAGCAGCCAAGGCGAGGAGGGGGGAAACACCATATATTTT
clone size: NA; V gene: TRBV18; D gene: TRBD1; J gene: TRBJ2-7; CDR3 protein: CASSPNRGYEQYF; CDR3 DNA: TGTGCCAGCTCACCGAACAGGGGCTACGAGCAGTACTTC
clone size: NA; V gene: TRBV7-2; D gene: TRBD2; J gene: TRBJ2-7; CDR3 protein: CASSRRTSGNSYEQYF; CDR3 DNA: TGTGCCAGCAGCCGCCGGACTAGCGGCAATTCCTACGAGCAGTACTTC
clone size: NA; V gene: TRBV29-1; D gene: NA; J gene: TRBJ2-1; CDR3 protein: CSAEGGGIHNEQFF; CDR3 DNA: TGCAGCGCTGAGGGAGGGGGGATTCACAATGAGCAGTTCTTC
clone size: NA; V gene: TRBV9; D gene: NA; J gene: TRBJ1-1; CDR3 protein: CASSEWAGNTEAFF; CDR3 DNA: TGTGCCAGCAGCGAATGGGCAGGGAACACTGAAGCTTTCTTT
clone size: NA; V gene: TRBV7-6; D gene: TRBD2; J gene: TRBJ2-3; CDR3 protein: CASSLLPSGLRTDTQYF; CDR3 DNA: TGTGCCAGCAGCTTGTTGCCTAGCGGTCTCCGCACAGATACGCAGTATTTT
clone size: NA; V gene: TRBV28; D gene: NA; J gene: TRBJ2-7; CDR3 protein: CASSQQLSYEQYF; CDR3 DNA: TGTGCCAGCAGTCAACAGCTCTCCTACGAGCAGTACTTC
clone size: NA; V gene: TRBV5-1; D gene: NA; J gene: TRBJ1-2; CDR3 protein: CASSLARGRADGYTF; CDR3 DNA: TGCGCCAGCAGCTTGGCCCGCGGGAGGGCGGATGGCTACACCTTC
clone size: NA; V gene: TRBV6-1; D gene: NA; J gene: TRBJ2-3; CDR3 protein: CASSVRTGLGTDTQYF; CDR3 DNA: TGTGCCAGCAGTGTCAGAACAGGGTTGGGCACAGATACGCAGTATTTT
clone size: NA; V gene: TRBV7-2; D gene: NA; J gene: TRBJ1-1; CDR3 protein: CASSYGRENTEAFF; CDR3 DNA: TGTGCCAGCAGCTACGGACGGGAGAACACTGAAGCTTTCTTT
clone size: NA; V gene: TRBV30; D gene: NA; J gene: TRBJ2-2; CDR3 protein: CAWSVWQSPRTGELFF; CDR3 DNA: TGTGCCTGGAGTGTATGGCAGTCACCCAGGACCGGGGAGCTGTTTTTT
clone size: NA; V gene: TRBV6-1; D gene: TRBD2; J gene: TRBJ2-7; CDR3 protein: CASSGTSGPTYEQYF; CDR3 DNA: TGTGCCAGCAGTGGGACTAGCGGGCCTACCTACGAGCAGTACTTC
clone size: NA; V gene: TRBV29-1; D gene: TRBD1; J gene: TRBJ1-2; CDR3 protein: CSVVLDRVGYGYTF; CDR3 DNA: TGCAGCGTTGTATTGGACAGGGTCGGCTATGGCTACACCTTC
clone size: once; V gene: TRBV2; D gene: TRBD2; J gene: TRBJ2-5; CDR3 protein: CASSAGGGRGETQYF; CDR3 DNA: TGTGCCAGCAGTGCTGGGGGAGGGCGGGGGGAGACCCAGTACTTC
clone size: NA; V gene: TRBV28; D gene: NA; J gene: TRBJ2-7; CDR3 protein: CASSFVQGSGSYEQYF; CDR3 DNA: TGTGCCAGCAGCTTTGTACAGGGCTCCGGGTCCTACGAGCAGTACTTC
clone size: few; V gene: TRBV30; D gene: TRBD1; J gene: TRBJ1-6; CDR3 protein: CAWSFAGTGLTYNSPLHF; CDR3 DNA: TGTGCCTGGAGTTTTGCCGGGACAGGACTTACCTATAATTCACCCCTCCACTTT
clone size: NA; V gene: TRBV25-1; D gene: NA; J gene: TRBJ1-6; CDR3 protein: CASRTKINSPLHF; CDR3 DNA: TGTGCCAGCAGGACAAAAATTAATTCACCCCTCCACTTT
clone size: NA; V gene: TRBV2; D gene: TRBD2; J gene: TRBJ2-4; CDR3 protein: CASSEGMLSAGKNIQYF; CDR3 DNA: TGTGCCAGCAGTGAGGGTATGCTCTCAGCGGGGAAAAACATTCAGTACTTC
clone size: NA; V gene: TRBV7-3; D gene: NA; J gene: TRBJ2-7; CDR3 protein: CASSLTGSRDEQYF; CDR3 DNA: TGTGCCAGCAGCCTGACCGGGAGCCGGGACGAGCAGTACTTC
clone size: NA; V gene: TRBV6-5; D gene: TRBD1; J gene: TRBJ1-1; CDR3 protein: CASSVTGLSTEAFF; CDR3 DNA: TGTGCCAGCAGTGTGACAGGGCTGAGCACTGAAGCTTTCTTT
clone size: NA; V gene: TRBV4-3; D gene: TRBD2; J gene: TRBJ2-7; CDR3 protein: CASSQALAGGSYEQYF; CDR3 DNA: TGCGCCAGCAGCCAGGCCTTAGCGGGGGGATCCTACGAGCAGTACTTC
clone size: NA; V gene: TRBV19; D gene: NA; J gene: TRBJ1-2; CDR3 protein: CASSIDREGNYGYTF; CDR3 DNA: TGTGCCAGTAGTATTGACCGGGAGGGAAACTATGGCTACACCTTC
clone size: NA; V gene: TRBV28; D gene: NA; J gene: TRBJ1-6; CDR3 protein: CATLPQGSPLHF; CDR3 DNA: TGTGCCACCCTGCCCCAGGGATCACCCCTCCACTTT
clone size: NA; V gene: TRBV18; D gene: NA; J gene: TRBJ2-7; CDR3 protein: CASSKTGTYEQYF; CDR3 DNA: TGTGCCAGCTCAAAGACAGGTACCTACGAGCAGTACTTC
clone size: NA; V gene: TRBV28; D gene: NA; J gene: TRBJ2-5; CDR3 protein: CASSLPGRETQYF; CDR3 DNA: TGTGCCAGCAGTTTGCCGGGGAGGGAGACCCAGTACTTC
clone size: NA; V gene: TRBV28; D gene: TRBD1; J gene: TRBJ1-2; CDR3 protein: CASSGTGGGGYTF; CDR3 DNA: TGTGCCAGCAGTGGGACAGGCGGAGGAGGCTACACCTTC
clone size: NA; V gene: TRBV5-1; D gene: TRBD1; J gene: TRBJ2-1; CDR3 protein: CASSLDRGREQFF; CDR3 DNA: TGCGCCAGCAGCTTGGACAGGGGGCGAGAGCAGTTCTTC
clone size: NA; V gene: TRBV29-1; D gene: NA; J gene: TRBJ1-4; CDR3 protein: CSVNSGSEKLFF; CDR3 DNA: TGCAGCGTTAACAGTGGATCAGAAAAACTGTTTTTT
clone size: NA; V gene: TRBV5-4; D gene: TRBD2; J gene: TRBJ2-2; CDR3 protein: CASSLTSGGAGELFF; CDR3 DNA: TGTGCCAGCAGCTTGACCAGCGGGGGGGCCGGGGAGCTGTTTTTT
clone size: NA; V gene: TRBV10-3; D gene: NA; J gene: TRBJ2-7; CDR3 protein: CATSPPRIETGEQYF; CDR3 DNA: TGTGCCACCAGTCCCCCTCGTATAGAAACGGGCGAGCAGTACTTC